A selection of T cell receptor beta chains follows, all from one sample in a study of CD8 T cells in ankylosing spondylitis. TCRdb fed the 5' RACE reads into MiXCR, producing one record per CDR3 protein. The data hold 190,000 or so distinct CDR3 sequences, with over 10% observed a single time. What was sequenced was blood, either unsorted or a sorted T cell fraction (not recorded which). Receptor source: a male donor with ankylosing spondylitis or in good health (not recorded which). Each CDR3 is given with its conserved first and last residue. The order of the fields is V gene, D gene, clone size, J gene, CDR3 DNA, CDR3 protein. A D gene is named only where the DNA matches it firmly. Expanded clones get a size class; other rows say once, few or many, or leave the size out.

>TRBV2|NA|few|TRBJ1-2
TGTGCCAGCAGTGAAGTTGGGGACTATGGCTACACCTTC
CASSEVGDYGYTF
>TRBV20-1|NA|few|TRBJ2-2
TGCAGTGCTACAACTAGAGGGGAAAGTCCCGGGGAGCTGTTTTTT
CSATTRGESPGELFF
>TRBV4-1|TRBD1|NA|TRBJ2-3
TGCGCCAGCAGCCAAGAGCAGACAGGGCCCACCACAGATACGCAGTATTTT
CASSQEQTGPTTDTQYF
>TRBV29-1|NA|NA|TRBJ1-2
TGCAGCGTTGCTCTTTTCGAGGACCTCCAAAACTATGGCTACACCTTC
CSVALFEDLQNYGYTF
>TRBV7-9|NA|few|TRBJ2-5
TGTGCCAGCAGCTTAGCGGTCAACCAAGAGACCCAGTACTTC
CASSLAVNQETQYF
>TRBV15|NA|NA|TRBJ2-7
TGTGCCACCAGCAGAGAGTGGACTGTCACCTACGAGCAGTACTTC
CATSREWTVTYEQYF
>TRBV3-1|TRBD2|many|TRBJ2-1
TGTGCCAGCAGCCCTGAAGTGACTAGCGGGGTCTACAATGAGCAGTTCTTC
CASSPEVTSGVYNEQFF
>TRBV4-1|NA|NA|TRBJ1-5
TGCGCCAGCAGCCAAGGCACTCGACAGCCCCAGCATTTT
CASSQGTRQPQHF
>TRBV9|NA|NA|TRBJ2-2
TGTGCCAGCACCGCTTCGGGGGTCGGGGAGCTGTTTTTT
CASTASGVGELFF
>TRBV6-1|TRBD2|few|TRBJ2-1
TGTGCCAGCAGACCCGGGACTAGCGGGGGCTGGTACAATGAGCAGTTCTTC
CASRPGTSGGWYNEQFF
>TRBV12-3/TRBV12-4|NA|many|TRBJ1-1
TGTGCCAGCAGTTTTTCGGGGTTTGAAGCTTTCTTT
CASSFSGFEAFF
>TRBV27|TRBD1|few|TRBJ1-5
TGTGCCAGCAGTGCCACCCAGGGGGCCCAGAGCAATCAGCCCCAGCATTTT
CASSATQGAQSNQPQHF
>TRBV28|NA|NA|TRBJ1-5
TGTGCCAGCAGTTTGCAGGACGGTCAGCCCCAGCATTTT
CASSLQDGQPQHF
>TRBV6-6|NA|few|TRBJ2-1
TGTGCCAGCAGTTCCCGGGACCCCAATGAGCAGTTCTTC
CASSSRDPNEQFF
>TRBV6-1|TRBD1|NA|TRBJ1-2
TGTGCCAGCAGTGAAAGGGGGACAGGGACCATCTATGGCTACACCTTC
CASSERGTGTIYGYTF
>TRBV20-1|TRBD1|few|TRBJ2-1
TGCAGTGCTAGAGACCAGGGGGCGGTGTTCTTC
CSARDQGAVFF
>TRBV7-7|TRBD1|few|TRBJ2-7
TGTGCCAGCAGCTTATTCGGGCAGGGGGCCTACGAGCAGTACTTC
CASSLFGQGAYEQYF
>TRBV4-1|TRBD1|many|TRBJ2-2
TGCGCCAGCAGCCTCTTCCAGGGGGACACCGGGGAGCTGTTTTTT
CASSLFQGDTGELFF
>TRBV25-1|NA|NA|TRBJ2-2
TGTGCCAGCAGTGCGACTCCCGGCGGATCCTTGAACACCGGGGAGCTGTTTTTT
CASSATPGGSLNTGELFF
>TRBV7-2|TRBD1|few|TRBJ2-7
TGTGCCAGCAGCTTACGGACAGGGGGTTCATACGAGCAGTACTTC
CASSLRTGGSYEQYF
>TRBV20-1|TRBD1|few|TRBJ2-7
TGCAGTGCTAGAGATCCGGACAGGTACGGCGAGCAGTACTTC
CSARDPDRYGEQYF
>TRBV29-1|NA|NA|TRBJ2-3
TGCAGCGTTGAGAGGCCCTCCGCGGGACAAGGCACAGATACGCAGTATTTT
CSVERPSAGQGTDTQYF
>TRBV7-9|NA|few|TRBJ2-1
TGTGCCAGCAGCTTGGGTATGAATGAGCAGTTCTTC
CASSLGMNEQFF
>TRBV15|TRBD1|NA|TRBJ2-2
TGTGCCACCAGCTCAGACAGGGGAAACACCGGGGAGCTGTTTTTT
CATSSDRGNTGELFF
>TRBV11-2|TRBD2|few|TRBJ2-7
TGTGCCAGCAGCTTAGATCCGGCCGGGACTACTGGGGGGACTAGCGGGGGACCCTACGAGCAGTACTTC
CASSLDPAGTTGGTSGGPYEQYF
>TRBV9|NA|few|TRBJ1-1
TGTGCCAGCAGCGTAAGTGGCGGGGGGAACACTGAAGCTTTCTTT
CASSVSGGGNTEAFF
>TRBV4-1|NA|NA|TRBJ1-1
TGCGCCAGCAGCCAAGATAATAAGGGGAACACTGAAGCTTTCTTT
CASSQDNKGNTEAFF
>TRBV6-5|TRBD2|NA|TRBJ2-2
TGTGCCAGCAGTTACTCGATAGGAGCACTAGCGGGAGTAACCGGGGAGCTGTTTTTT
CASSYSIGALAGVTGELFF
>TRBV12-3/TRBV12-4|TRBD2|many|TRBJ2-7
TGTGCCAGCAGTTTGGGGGGGTCGGGGTTTCGAAACGAGCAGTACTTC
CASSLGGSGFRNEQYF
>TRBV7-9|NA|few|TRBJ1-4
TGTGCCAGCAGCTTACCCGGTGGGACTAATGAAAAACTGTTTTTT
CASSLPGGTNEKLFF
>TRBV15|TRBD1|few|TRBJ1-1
TGTGCCACCAGCAGAGGCGGACAGGGGATGAACACTGAAGCTTTCTTT
CATSRGGQGMNTEAFF
>TRBV7-8|NA|NA|TRBJ2-7
TGTGCCAGCAGCCAGAGACCAGGGACCGAGCAGTACTTC
CASSQRPGTEQYF
>TRBV11-2|NA|NA|TRBJ1-2
TGTGCCAGCAGCTGGAACTCCGTTAACTATGGCTACACCTTC
CASSWNSVNYGYTF
>TRBV3-1|NA|few|TRBJ2-7
TGTGCCAGCAGTTTAGACCATGTCCACGAGCAGTACTTC
CASSLDHVHEQYF
>TRBV7-2|NA|NA|TRBJ2-3
TGTGCCAGCAGCCCCCAGGGATATCAGACAGATACGCAGTATTTT
CASSPQGYQTDTQYF
>TRBV27|TRBD1|many|TRBJ1-6
TGTGCCAGCAGCCCCACAGGCAGGGGGTATTTTGGTTCACCCCTCCACTTT
CASSPTGRGYFGSPLHF
>TRBV11-2|TRBD2|many|TRBJ2-2
TGTGCCAGCTCCGGGACTAGCGGTTTCACCGGGGAGCTGTTTTTT
CASSGTSGFTGELFF
>TRBV6-2/TRBV6-3|TRBD2|NA|TRBJ2-5
TGTGCCAGCAGTTACCTTCTAACCGGGACTAGCGGGAGGGCCGGGGAGACCAAGTACTTC
CASSYLLTGTSGRAGETKYF
>TRBV27|TRBD2|few|TRBJ2-7
TGTGCCAGCAGTTTCCTGAGGGCTAGCGGGACCTACGAGCAGTACTTC
CASSFLRASGTYEQYF
>TRBV11-2|TRBD1|few|TRBJ2-7
TGTGCCAGCAGTTTAATACGGGACAGGGGAGGCGAGCAGTACTTC
CASSLIRDRGGEQYF
>TRBV5-6|TRBD1|NA|TRBJ2-1
TGTGCCAGCAGCGGGCGGGGACAGGGTGGTCCCTACAATGAGCAGTTCTTC
CASSGRGQGGPYNEQFF
>TRBV5-1|TRBD1|NA|TRBJ1-5
TGCGCCAGCAGCTCGGGGACAGGAGTGCAGCCCCAGCATTTT
CASSSGTGVQPQHF
>TRBV7-8|NA|few|TRBJ2-7
TGTGCCAGCAGCTTATTTCAAGTGGCGGAGTCCTACGAGCAGTACTTC
CASSLFQVAESYEQYF
>TRBV6-4|NA|few|TRBJ2-7
TGTGCCAGCAGTGACCGAGGACTTAGGGGCCAGCCAGATTCCTACGAGCAGTACTTC
CASSDRGLRGQPDSYEQYF
>TRBV6-5|NA|NA|TRBJ2-7
TGTGCCAGCAGTTCCCCGACAGCCACCTACGAGCAGTACTTC
CASSSPTATYEQYF
>TRBV6-1|NA|NA|TRBJ1-1
TGTGCCAGCAGTGAGATGGGTAACACTGAAGCTTTCTTT
CASSEMGNTEAFF
>TRBV4-1|NA|few|TRBJ2-5
TGCGCCAGCAGCCAAGATAGGAGCAGGGTAGAGACCCAGTACTTC
CASSQDRSRVETQYF
>TRBV4-1|NA|NA|TRBJ2-1
TGCGCCAGCAGCCAAGAACGGGGGGCCGTAGGGCAGTTCTTC
CASSQERGAVGQFF
>TRBV20-1|TRBD1|few|TRBJ2-5
TGCAGTGCTACACAGGACCCAACGGACAGGGGACAAGAGACCCAGTACTTC
CSATQDPTDRGQETQYF
>TRBV6-5|NA|NA|TRBJ1-2
TGTGCCAGCAGTTACGGAGAAGGGGGATATGGCTACACCTTC
CASSYGEGGYGYTF
>TRBV15|TRBD2|NA|TRBJ2-5
TGTGCCACCAGCAGATTAGGGACTAGCGGGTTCGGGACCCAAGAAGAGACCCAGTACTTC
CATSRLGTSGFGTQEETQYF
>TRBV4-1|TRBD1|NA|TRBJ2-5
TGCGCCAGCAGCCGAGGGACAGGGCCCACGGGAGCCCAGTACTTC
CASSRGTGPTGAQYF
>TRBV7-9|NA|few|TRBJ2-7
TGTGCCAGCAGCTTAACCCCGGGAGAAACCTACGAGCAGTACTTC
CASSLTPGETYEQYF
>TRBV5-1|TRBD1|few|TRBJ1-2
TGCGCCAGCAGCGTACAGGGGGCAGAGATGTATGGCTACACCTTC
CASSVQGAEMYGYTF
>TRBV12-3/TRBV12-4|TRBD2|few|TRBJ2-1
TGTGCCAGCAGTTTGGGACTAGCGCAGTTCTTC
CASSLGLAQFF
>TRBV5-1|TRBD1|few|TRBJ1-1
TGCGCCAGCAGCTTAACAGGGGGCGGTAAGACTGAAGCTTTCTTT
CASSLTGGGKTEAFF
>TRBV27|NA|many|TRBJ1-1
TGTGCCAGCAGTTTACAGGGGAACACTGAAGCTTTCTTT
CASSLQGNTEAFF